The rows below give T cell receptor beta chains drawn from one sample of a study of blood T cell repertoires in COVID-19. Here immunoSEQ multiplex PCR was the method, and the copy in TCRdb shows in-frame clones only, minus some. The table includes around 140,000 clones, roughly four fifths detected once. Material for sequencing was peripheral blood. The receptors come from a human donor with acute or convalescent COVID-19. The donor label of this sample is uncertain. Each CDR3 is given with its conserved first and last residue. Each record gives: J gene, D gene, V gene, clone size, CDR3 protein, CDR3 DNA. The D gene is left open where the match is weak. Size tells how often a clone was seen (once, few, many) or the class of an expanded clone, and some rows leave it out.

>TRBJ1-4|-|TRBV6-2/TRBV6-3|-
CASIPTGRHNEKLFF
TGTGCCAGCATCCCTACAGGGCGTCATAATGAAAAACTGTTTTTT
>TRBJ1-5|-|TRBV5-6|few
CASSPSWGTHQPQHF
TGTGCCAGCAGCCCCTCGTGGGGGACACATCAGCCCCAGCATTTT
>TRBJ1-3|TRBD1|TRBV4-1|-
CASSRVPGQGRNTIYF
TGCGCCAGCAGCCGCGTCCCGGGACAGGGGAGAAACACCATATATTTT
>TRBJ2-3|-|TRBV6-6|-
CASTLPGTDTQYF
TGTGCCAGCACTCTACCGGGCACAGATACGCAGTATTTT
>TRBJ2-2|-|TRBV19|-
CASLRLNTGELFF
TGTGCCAGTTTGCGGCTGAACACCGGGGAGCTGTTTTTT
>TRBJ1-1|-|TRBV27|-
CASSPGTGILNTEAFF
TGTGCCAGCAGCCCCGGTACAGGGATATTGAACACTGAAGCTTTCTTT
>TRBJ1-1|-|TRBV16|few
CASSHGMAWGLPEAFF
TGTGCCAGCAGCCATGGCATGGCCTGGGGGCTCCCTGAAGCTTTCTTT
>TRBJ1-1|TRBD1|TRBV6-6|-
CASSLGGRGNTEAFF
TGTGCCAGCAGTCTCGGGGGCAGGGGGAATACTGAAGCTTTCTTT
>TRBJ2-5|-|TRBV29-1|-
CSVFGASASYF
TGCAGCGTTTTTGGGGCGTCTGCCTCTTACTTC
>TRBJ1-1|-|TRBV13|-
CASSLNQLADGDF
TGTGCCAGCAGCTTAAATCAGCTAGCAGACGGGGATTTT
>TRBJ2-1|TRBD1|TRBV3-1/TRBV3-2|-
CASSYDRGNEQFF
TGTGCCAGCAGCTACGACAGGGGCAATGAGCAGTTCTTC
>TRBJ1-2|TRBD1|TRBV6-6|-
CASRVGQGNGYTF
TGTGCCAGCAGGGTAGGACAGGGGAATGGCTACACCTTC
>TRBJ2-1|TRBD2|TRBV3-1/TRBV3-2|-
CASSLSGAWDEQFF
TGTGCCAGCAGCCTGAGCGGGGCTTGGGATGAGCAGTTCTTC
>TRBJ2-5|-|TRBV7-2|-
CASSQQETQYF
TGTGCCAGCAGCCAACAGGAGACCCAGTACTTC
>TRBJ2-1|-|TRBV7-2|few
CASSPVGGHNEQFF
TGTGCCAGCAGCCCGGTCGGGGGTCACAATGAGCAGTTCTTC
>TRBJ1-3|-|TRBV11-2|-
CASSPGQSSGNTIYF
TGTGCCAGCAGCCCCGGACAGTCCTCTGGAAACACCATATATTTT
>TRBJ1-1|-|TRBV5-1|-
CASRPGVGLEAFF
TGCGCCAGCAGACCTGGGGTCGGACTTGAAGCTTTCTTT
>TRBJ1-3|TRBD1|TRBV29-1|-
CSVEGGGTGAFSGNTIYF
TGCAGCGTTGAAGGTGGTGGGACAGGGGCCTTCTCTGGAAACACCATATATTTT
>TRBJ1-2|TRBD1|TRBV5-6|-
CASSPGTGRNYGYTF
TGTGCCAGCAGCCCAGGGACAGGGAGGAACTATGGCTACACCTTC
>TRBJ2-7|TRBD1|TRBV18|-
CASSPDRAGEQYF
TGTGCCAGCTCACCGGACAGGGCGGGCGAGCAGTACTTC
>TRBJ1-1|TRBD1|TRBV19|-
CASSRTGYTEAFF
TGTGCCAGTAGCAGGACAGGGTACACTGAAGCTTTCTTT
>TRBJ2-3|TRBD1|TRBV5-8|-
CASSRQGEVTDTQYF
TGTGCCAGCAGCCGACAGGGAGAGGTCACAGATACGCAGTATTTT
>TRBJ2-1|TRBD1|TRBV5-5|-
CASSFGTGGYNEQFF
TGTGCCAGCAGCTTCGGGACAGGGGGGTACAATGAGCAGTTCTTC
>TRBJ2-5|-|TRBV19|-
CASSIVGGPPYF
TGTGCCAGTAGTATAGTTGGAGGGCCCCCGTACTTC
>TRBJ2-5|-|TRBV18|-
CASSPFDSVETQYF
TGTGCCAGCTCACCATTTGACAGTGTGGAGACCCAGTACTTC
>TRBJ1-3|TRBD1|TRBV3-1/TRBV3-2|once
CASSQEDRAGNTIYF
TGTGCCAGCAGCCAAGAGGACAGGGCTGGAAACACCATATATTTT
>TRBJ2-3|TRBD1|TRBV5-4|-
CASSLGSDRGRGNTQYF
TGTGCCAGCAGCTTGGGAAGTGACAGGGGGCGCGGCAATACGCAGTATTTT
>TRBJ2-5|-|TRBV19|-
CASSGRGAGRTQYF
TGTGCCAGTAGTGGGCGCGGGGCGGGGCGGACCCAGTACTTC
>TRBJ1-4|TRBD1|TRBV9|-
CASSRAGTGSEKLFF
TGTGCCAGCAGTCGAGCCGGGACAGGGTCAGAAAAACTGTTTTTT
>TRBJ1-6|-|TRBV6-1|once
CASSEYLSSYNSPLHF
TGTGCCAGCAGTGAATACTTAAGCTCCTATAATTCACCCCTCCACTTT
>TRBJ1-1|-|TRBV14|-
CASSQLFVGAEAFF
TGTGCCAGCAGCCAACTTTTCGTCGGAGCTGAAGCTTTCTTT
>TRBJ2-5|TRBD2|TRBV7-9|-
CASSLTSGGAETQYF
TGTGCCAGCAGCCTGACTAGCGGGGGTGCCGAGACCCAGTACTTC
>TRBJ2-3|TRBD1|TRBV2|-
CASSAETGGDTQYF
TGTGCCAGCAGTGCTGAGACAGGGGGAGATACGCAGTATTTT
>TRBJ2-5|-|TRBV6-1|-
CASSDGQGWETQYF
TGTGCCAGCAGTGACGGGCAGGGGTGGGAGACCCAGTACTTC
>TRBJ1-2|TRBD1|TRBV7-9|-
CASSPLTGVRFGYTF
TGTGCCAGCAGCCCGTTAACAGGGGTGCGCTTCGGCTACACCTTC
>TRBJ2-2|TRBD2|TRBV6-5|-
CASSYLAGNTGELFF
TGTGCCAGCAGTTACCTAGCGGGTAACACCGGGGAGCTGTTTTTT
>TRBJ1-2|TRBD1|TRBV7-9|-
CASSQGGRNYGYTF
TGTGCCAGCAGCCAGGGGGGACGCAACTATGGCTACACCTTC
>TRBJ1-2|TRBD1|TRBV12-5|-
CASGSGQGHNYGYTF
TGTGCTAGTGGTTCCGGACAGGGGCATAACTATGGCTACACCTTC
>TRBJ1-5|-|TRBV30|-
CAWSVRDGQPQHF
TGTGCCTGGAGTGTCAGGGATGGCCAGCCCCAGCATTTT
>TRBJ1-6|TRBD1|TRBV2|-
CASSGGTGRSPLHF
TGTGCCAGCAGTGGAGGGACAGGGAGATCACCCCTCCACTTT
>TRBJ1-2|TRBD1|TRBV9|few
CASSSRGQGQYGYTF
TGTGCCAGCAGCTCGCGGGGACAGGGGCAGTATGGCTACACCTTC
>TRBJ2-3|TRBD1|TRBV5-6|-
CASNTGVGLTDTQYF
TGTGCCAGCAACACAGGGGTTGGTCTCACAGATACGCAGTATTTT
>TRBJ1-2|TRBD1|TRBV7-9|once
CASGRQGGGYGYTF
TGTGCCAGCGGGCGACAGGGGGGAGGCTATGGCTACACCTTC
>TRBJ2-4|TRBD1|TRBV16|-
CASSSRTGGKYIQYF
TGTGCCAGCAGCTCACGGACAGGGGGCAAGTACATTCAGTACTTC
>TRBJ1-5|-|TRBV3-1/TRBV3-2|-
CASSQGSGRGGNQPQHF
TGTGCCAGCAGCCAAGGATCCGGGAGAGGTGGGAATCAGCCCCAGCATTTT
>TRBJ2-5|TRBD1|TRBV30|-
CAWEDRGFQETQYF
TGTGCCTGGGAGGACAGGGGGTTCCAAGAGACCCAGTACTTC
>TRBJ2-1|TRBD2|TRBV29-1|-
CSVQRGAYNEQFF
TGCAGCGTACAGCGGGGGGCCTACAATGAGCAGTTCTTC
>TRBJ1-5|-|TRBV5-1|-
CASSLEGVSNQPQHF
TGCGCCAGCAGCTTGGAAGGGGTTAGCAATCAGCCCCAGCATTTT
>TRBJ2-5|-|TRBV15|-
CATSRGGRPGETQYF
TGTGCCACCAGCAGAGGAGGCCGCCCCGGGGAGACCCAGTACTTC
>TRBJ1-6|-|TRBV30|few
CAWSLTDNSPLHF
TGTGCCTGGAGTCTCACAGATAATTCACCCCTCCACTTT
>TRBJ1-1|TRBD1|TRBV6-4|-
CASSRTGNTEAFF
TGTGCCAGCAGCCGGACAGGGAACACTGAAGCTTTCTTT
>TRBJ2-5|-|TRBV18|-
CASSQRTGIETQYF
TGTGCCAGCTCACAGAGAACAGGGATCGAGACCCAGTACTTC
>TRBJ2-1|TRBD2|TRBV6-6|-
CASWASGRPYNEQFF
TGTGCCAGCTGGGCTAGCGGGAGACCCTACAATGAGCAGTTCTTC